The 10 T cell receptor beta chains below were found in one sample sequenced in a study of CD8 T cells in Susac syndrome. With random hexamers, about 0.5 to 1 ug RNA was reverse transcribed. TCRdb redid the calling of the immunoSEQ multiplex PCR reads with MiXCR, one entry per CDR3 protein. The table records around 80,000 distinct CDR3 sequences, approximately 93% of them present only once. Input material: CD8+ T cells from PBMCs. These receptors were taken from a human donor with Susac syndrome.

This chain joins TRBV29-1 and TRBJ2-1, with D uncertain. This CDR3 comprises 13 residues. Germline lookup yields CDR1 SQVTM and CDR2 ANQGSEA. The V gene lost 3 bases and the J gene lost 3 bases, with 9 bases spanning the gap. CDR3 sequence reads: CSVDLEDYNEQFF. For the CDR3, the DNA is TGCAGCGTTGACCTTGAGGACTACAATGAGCAGTTCTTC.

This clonotype has only one observation. The chain is built from TRBV7-2 and TRBJ2-5; D perhaps matches TRBD2 (6 bases). CDR1 is SGHTA and CDR2 is FQGNSA in the germline V gene. Trimming pared 6 bases from V and 5 bases from J, leaving 16 bases between. This CDR3 region has 14 residues. The chain's CDR3 is CASRDTGDGETQYF. The CDR3, as DNA: TGTGCCAGCAGAGACACGGGGGACGGGGAGACCCAGTACTTC.

This chain uses TRBV12-3 or TRBV12-4 with TRBJ1-3, with TRBD1 as a possible D gene (6 bases). This CDR3 is 13 amino acids long. V was trimmed by 2 bases and J by 8 bases, leaving 10 bases between them. The CDR3 is CASSLRQGYTIYF. The CDR3 nucleotides read TGTGCCAGCAGTTTAAGGCAGGGGTACACCATATATTTT.

The chain uses TRBV6-5 and TRBJ1-1; a weak D match, TRBD1 (6 bases). This CDR3 spans 15 amino acids. Germline-derived CDR1 and CDR2 are MNHEY and SVGAGI. Trimming pared 0 bases from V and 1 base from J, leaving 9 bases between. The DNA of the CDR3 is TGTGCCAGCAGTTACTCGATAGGGGGGAACACTGAAGCTTTCTTT. It yields the protein CASSYSIGGNTEAFF.

The chain joins TRBV7-2 to TRBJ1-2, with no clear D. The CDR3 consists of 12 residues. Germline CDR1 is SGHTA and CDR2 is FQGNSA. V lost 1 base and J 2 bases, leaving 2 bases between the germline ends. CDR3 in DNA: TGTGCCAGCAGCTTAGAAAACTATGGCTACACCTTC. Its protein is CASSLENYGYTF.

The chain combines TRBV4-1 with TRBJ1-2; possibly TRBD1 for D (6 bases). Germline V gene data show CDR1 as MGHRA and CDR2 as YSYEKL. The V end lost 3 bases, the J end lost 5 bases, and 16 bases lay between the germline ends. CDR3 length equals 15 residues. The CDR3, as DNA: TGCGCCAGCAGCCAGGCTACGGACAGACCATATGGCTACACCTTC. Protein sequence: CASSQATDRPYGYTF.

The chain uses TRBV29-1 and TRBJ2-5; 12 bases are a match to TRBD2. Unmatched junction bases numbered 7, after V lost 4 bases and J lost 4 bases. The CDR3 extends over 15 amino acids. Germline V CDR1 and CDR2: SQVTM, ANQGSEA. DNA for the CDR3: TGCAGCGTTGGGCGCTCTAGCGGGGGGGGAGAGACCCAGTACTTC. Translated: CSVGRSSGGGETQYF. Supplemented by reference TRBV29-1 and TRBJ2-5, the full variable domain reads SAVISQKPSRDICQRGTSLTIQCQVDSQVTMMFWYRQQPGQSLTLIATANQGSEATYESGFVIDKFPISRPNLTFSTLTVSNMSPEDSSIYLCSVGRSSGGGETQYFGPGTRLLVL.

V usage is TRBV11-2 and J usage is TRBJ2-3; D is uncertain. Germline lookup yields CDR1 SGHAT and CDR2 FQNNGV. Trimming cost V 1 base and J 0 bases, with 14 bases left between them. The CDR3 contains 17 residues. The CDR3 reads CASSLVLQSPSTDTQYF. CDR3 bases: TGTGCCAGCAGCTTAGTACTACAGTCCCCGAGCACAGATACGCAGTATTTT.

V is TRBV6-5 and J is TRBJ2-2; TRBD2 might be the D (6 bases). The germline V gene encodes CDR1 MNHEY and CDR2 SVGAGI. The CDR3 contains 12 residues. V was cut by 8 bases and J by 4 bases, with 8 bases left in between. CDR3 DNA: TGTGCCAGCCTAGCGATCACCGGGGAGCTGTTTTTT. This gives the protein CASLAITGELFF.

This clonotype was picked up one time. The chain is built from TRBV18 and TRBJ1-1; D gene uncertain. CDR1 KGHSH and CDR2 LQKENI come from the germline V gene. The CDR3 sequence is 14 residues long. V lost 3 bases and J 0 bases, leaving 8 bases between the germline ends. In DNA form, the CDR3 reads TGTGCCAGCTCACCTGGAGTGTTGAACACTGAAGCTTTCTTT. It encodes CASSPGVLNTEAFF.